This T cell receptor (beta chain) stems from a study of blood T cell repertoires in COVID-19. Study details: Donors in the United States, Italy and Spain gave samples during acute or convalescent COVID-19.

Assay: immunoSEQ multiplex PCR; the TCRdb copy retains only in-frame clones and omits some. Of fewer than 250,000 clones listed, around 90% were seen once; the top ten hold under 7.5%. CDR1 is SGHNT and CDR2 is YYREEE in the germline V gene (reference sequence). With 5 bases clipped from V and 5 bases from J, the junction kept 2 bases outside the gene matches. The CDR3 is 13 residues long. The TCR originated in a man in his sixties who had recovered from COVID-19. Sequences were obtained from peripheral blood. The chain recombines TRBV5-4 with TRBJ1-5; 9 bases agree with TRBD1. For the CDR3, the DNA is TGTGCCAGCAGGGACAGGGGCTATCAGCCCCAGCATTTT. Encoded protein: CASRDRGYQPQHF.